The 12 T cell receptor beta chains in this list originate from one sample, sequenced in a study of blood T cells in healthy people across ages. A second PCR, run for about 7 to 11 cycles, used a sample-barcoded 5' primer plus a J-beta primer mix. One entry per CDR3 protein results from TCRdb running MiXCR on the 5' RACE reads. The sample includes roughly 1,100,000 distinct CDR3 sequences, roughly a quarter of them seen just once. These same data were also listed under a study on T cells of mothers and their children.

The sequenced sample consisted of blood. The receptor set was obtained from a girl aged 2-10 years in good health.

This clonotype has only a few counts. CDR3 sequence (DNA): TGCAGTGCCCCTGGGACAGGGGACTACAATGAGCAGTTCTTC. The encoded protein is CSAPGTGDYNEQFF. This chain links TRBV20-1 with TRBJ2-5; TRBD1 matches 10 bases. Judging by the DNA end, TRBJ2-1 fits better; the J call may be wrong. The CDR3 has 14 residues. Per germline, CDR1 DFQATT and CDR2 SNEGSKA (reference sequence).

A remark on this clonotype: The junction shows a germline mismatch at one end, possibly a read error. The rearrangement links TRBV12-3 or TRBV12-4 to TRBJ1-1; TRBD1 aligns across 8 bases. The CDR3 has 12 amino acids. DNA of the CDR3: TGTGCCAGCAGTCCAGGGGGCACTGAAGCTCTCTTT. It is translated as CASSPGGTEALF.

The chain is built from TRBV7-3 and TRBJ2-1, with 7 bases aligning to TRBD2. Germline V gene data show CDR1 as SGHTA and CDR2 as FQGTGA. The CDR3 extends over 14 amino acids. J was trimmed by 5 bases and V by 4 bases; bases with no gene match: 5. The CDR3 DNA follows: TGTGCCAGCAGCTCATGGGGGGGAGACAATGAGCAGTTCTTC. Its translation: CASSSWGGDNEQFF.

This clonotype was counted between two and nine times. V gene TRBV20-1 combines with J gene TRBJ2-3; TRBD2 is a possible D gene (6 bases). Germline CDR1 reads DFQATT; CDR2 reads SNEGSKA (reference sequence). Trimming left V 0 bases short and J 4 bases short, with 14 bases between. The CDR3 covers 15 residues. The CDR3 DNA reads TGCAGTGCTAGAGATCCTTGGTCGGGGGCAGATACGCAGTATTTT. Residues: CSARDPWSGADTQYF.

This chain links TRBV7-9 with TRBJ2-1; 7 positions match TRBD1. CDR1 is SEHNR and CDR2 is FQNEAQ in the germline V gene (reference sequence). The CDR3 runs to 15 residues. The V segment lost 3 bases and the J segment 2 bases; nucleotides outside the gene matches: 4. Here the CDR3 reads CASSFPQGTYNEQFF. CDR3 DNA: TGTGCCAGCAGCTTTCCACAGGGGACCTACAATGAGCAGTTCTTC. Together with reference TRBV7-9 and TRBJ2-1, the CDR3 gives the full variable domain: DTGVSQNPRHKITKRGQNVTFRCDPISEHNRLYWYRQTLGQGPEFLTYFQNEAQLEKSRLLSDRFSAERPKGSFSTLEIQRTEQGDSAMYLCASSFPQGTYNEQFFGPGTRLTVL.

This clonotype was seen a few times. This rearrangement joins TRBV4-3 to TRBJ1-1; D may be TRBD1 (5 bases). The germline V gene encodes CDR1 LGHNA and CDR2 YSLEER. CDR3 length: 13 amino acids. Trimming left V 5 bases short and J 9 bases short, with 16 bases between. This CDR3 reads CASSTLGTPQAFF. The CDR3 bases are TGCGCCAGCAGCACCCTCGGGACTCCGCAAGCTTTCTTT.

In its sample, this clonotype was seen a few times. The chain has TRBV3-1 and TRBJ2-4; the D gene is possibly TRBD1 (6 bases). V gave up 3 bases and J gave up 8 bases, with 20 bases separating them. The CDR3 runs 16 residues. CDR1 and CDR2 (germline): LGHDT, YNNKEL (reference sequence). The CDR3 nucleotides read TGTGCCAGCAGCCATCTCACCGGGACACAAAGGGACATTCAGTACTTC. This gives the protein CASSHLTGTQRDIQYF.

This clonotype has only a few counts. This chain joins TRBV6-2 or TRBV6-3 and TRBJ2-2; D might be TRBD2 (6 bases). The length of the CDR3 is 15 residues. V lost 2 bases and J lost 7, with 14 bases in between. Germline V gives CDR1 MNHEY, CDR2 SVGEGT. The CDR3 reads CASSYGGKRIGELFF. CDR3 DNA: TGTGCCAGCAGTTACGGCGGGAAACGAATCGGGGAGCTGTTTTTT.

CDR3 nucleotide sequence: TGTGCCAGCAGCTTTTCCGGGGGGGTTGAGCAGTTCTTC. Translation: CASSFSGGVEQFF. J is TRBJ2-1 and V is TRBV5-6, with 8 bases aligning to TRBD2. There are 13 residues in the CDR3. In germline, CDR1 is SGHDT, CDR2 YYEEEE. J lost 9 bases, V lost 2 bases, and 4 bases had no gene match.

This clonotype was seen more than once but under ten times. V usage is TRBV4-1 and J usage is TRBJ2-7; either TRBD1 or TRBD2 may supply D (5 bases each). From germline, CDR1 is MGHRA and CDR2 YSYEKL. The V end lost 0 bases, the J end lost 5 bases, and 14 bases lay between the germline ends. This CDR3 comprises 15 residues. The CDR3 nucleotides read TGCGCCAGCAGCCAAGAATTCAGGGCGGGCGACGAGCAGTACTTC. Protein sequence: CASSQEFRAGDEQYF.

This clonotype occurred once. The chain combines TRBV5-1 with TRBJ2-3, with TRBD2 matching over 8 bases. The V and J ends lost 2 bases and 5 bases, in that order; junction bases with no gene match: 7. The germline V gene encodes CDR1 SGHRS and CDR2 YFSETQ. This CDR3 has 15 residues. The chain's CDR3 is CASSFSGSGGDTQYF. Written as DNA, the CDR3 is TGCGCCAGCAGCTTTTCCGGAAGCGGGGGAGATACGCAGTATTTT.

This clonotype was seen a single time. This chain connects TRBV7-2 to TRBJ2-5, with no clear D. Trimming shortened V by 5 bases and J by 11 bases, and 21 bases separated the two germline ends. The CDR3 spans 14 residues. Germline assignment: CDR1 SGHTA and CDR2 FQGNSA. The CDR3 sequence is CTSSNGPTRVEQYF. Here the CDR3 DNA reads TGTACCAGCAGCAACGGTCCTACAAGGGTAGAGCAGTACTTC.